This TCR beta chain is from a study of HIV-infected patients and healthy controls. MiXCR, run by TCRdb on the 5' RACE reads, gives a single entry per CDR3 protein. This table has some 67,000 distinct CDR3 sequences, roughly 16% appearing once. This CDR3 region has 16 residues. V trimming: 6 bases; J trimming: 0 bases; junction bases outside the gene matches: 8. CDR1 MNHEY and CDR2 SVGAGI come from the germline V gene. Sequencing was done on a sample of CD4+ T cells from blood. The sequence came from a human donor in good health. This chain links TRBV6-5 with TRBJ2-7; 10 nucleotides align to TRBD2. The CDR3 is CASSPLAGYSSYEQYF. The DNA of the CDR3 is TGTGCCAGCAGCCCACTAGCGGGGTATAGCTCCTACGAGCAGTACTTC.